These 15 T cell receptor beta chains originate from one sample sequenced in a study of cytomegalovirus exposure and HLA in healthy donors. The PCR used 60 Vbeta and 13 Jbeta primers. Profiling relied on immunoSEQ multiplex PCR, and the TCRdb table lists in-frame clones only, not all of them. This table holds over 80,000 clones, about 81% found once. The sequencing input was PBMCs. The receptors were gathered from a woman in her forties in good health and CMV-seronegative.

V gene TRBV7-9 combines with J gene TRBJ1-5; D may be TRBD1 (5 bases). Germline loops: CDR1 SEHNR, CDR2 FQNEAQ (reference sequence). The V and J ends lost 5 bases and 11 bases respectively, with 13 bases between them. The CDR3 sequence is 12 residues long. In DNA form, the CDR3 reads TGTGCCAGCAGCCCCGGGGGGGGAACCCAGCATTTT. It yields the protein CASSPGGGTQHF.

J is TRBJ2-2 and V is TRBV4-2; TRBD2 might be the D (6 bases). The CDR3 is 15 residues long. Trimming cost V 0 bases and J 6 bases, with 11 bases left between them. CDR1 and CDR2 (germline): LGHNA, YNFKEQ. In nucleotides, the CDR3 is TGTGCCAGCAGCCAAGATGCGGGGAAACCCGGGGAGCTGTTTTTT. It codes for CASSQDAGKPGELFF.

V and J are TRBV5-6 and TRBJ2-1; D is perhaps TRBD2 (5 bases). There are 15 residues in the CDR3. Trimming cost V 4 bases and J 4 bases, with 15 bases left between them. CDR1 SGHDT and CDR2 YYEEEE come from the germline V gene. CDR3 region: CASSPTGILYNEQFF. The CDR3 coding sequence is TGTGCCAGCAGCCCAACCGGGATCCTATACAATGAGCAGTTCTTC. Complete variable domain (other parts from reference TRBV5-6 and TRBJ2-1): DAGVTQSPTHLIKTRGQQVTLRCSPKSGHDTVSWYQQALGQGPQFIFQYYEEEERQRGNFPDRFSGHQFPNYSSELNVNALLLGDSALYLCASSPTGILYNEQFFGPGTRLTVL.

The gene calls are TRBV7-8 and TRBJ2-7; D is uncertain. Looked up from germline, CDR1 is SGHVS and CDR2 is FQNEAQ. CDR3 size: 12 residues. The V end was cut by 3 bases, the J end by 5 bases, with 8 bases between. Written as DNA, the CDR3 is TGTGCCAGCAGCTTGATCCCGGACGAGCAGTACTTC. Residues: CASSLIPDEQYF.

This clone has a handful of counts. The chain recombines TRBV20-1 with TRBJ1-1; the D is unclear. Per the germline V gene, CDR1 is DFQATT and CDR2 is SNEGSKA (reference sequence). The CDR3 contains 11 residues. V lost 2 bases to trimming and J lost 11 bases, with 12 bases between them. The CDR3 here is CSARTARRAFF. In DNA form, the CDR3 reads TGCAGTGCTAGAACGGCTCGGAGGGCTTTCTTT.

This chain links TRBV10-2 with TRBJ2-5; 9 nucleotides agree with TRBD1. Germline values: CDR1 WSHSY, CDR2 SAAADI. Trimming removed 6 bases from V and 5 bases from J; junction bases left unmatched: 7. The CDR3 sequence is 14 residues long. CDR3 residues: CASSSTGGRETQYF. CDR3 in DNA: TGCGCCAGCAGCTCCACAGGGGGCCGCGAGACCCAGTACTTC.

J is TRBJ1-3 and V is TRBV4-2; TRBD1 aligns across 9 bases. The J segment lost 4 bases and the V segment lost 4 bases, leaving 5 bases of the junction unmatched. Germline loops: CDR1 LGHNA, CDR2 YNFKEQ. This CDR3 region has 15 residues. CDR3 in DNA: TGTGCCAGCAGCCCTCGGACAGGGGTGGGAAACACCATATATTTT. The encoded protein is CASSPRTGVGNTIYF.

The table lists this clone with a few counts. The V call is TRBV30, the J call TRBJ2-1; 8 positions agree with TRBD1. In germline, CDR1 is GTSNPN, CDR2 SVGIG (reference sequence). This CDR3 comprises 12 residues. The junction had 6 bases not matched to a gene; V was cut back by 5 bases and J by 9 bases. CDR3 in amino acids: CAWQRQGREQFF. In nucleotides, the CDR3 is TGTGCCTGGCAAAGACAGGGGCGTGAGCAGTTCTTC. The variable domain in full, completed from reference TRBV30 and TRBJ2-1, reads SQTIHQWPATLVQPVGSPLSLECTVEGTSNPNLYWYRQAAGRGLQLLFYSVGIGQISSEVPQNLSASRPQDRQFILSSKKLLLSDSGFYLCAWQRQGREQFFGPGTRLTVL.

The chain is built from TRBV15 and TRBJ2-2; D is unclear. Germline CDR1 LNHNV, CDR2 YYDKDF (reference sequence). The CDR3 totals 15 residues. The V gene lost 5 bases and the J gene lost 4 bases, with 14 bases spanning the gap. The CDR3 DNA reads TGTGCCACCAGCGACCTTGCGGTGGGCACCGGGGAGCTGTTTTTT. Its protein product is CATSDLAVGTGELFF.

This clone has at least ten counts. The J gene is TRBJ1-1, the V gene TRBV2; 8 bases are shared with TRBD1. V lost 2 bases and J lost 8; bases outside the gene matches: 7. Germline V lookup: CDR1 SNHLY, CDR2 FYNNEI. CDR3 size: 14 residues. CDR3 nucleotide sequence: TGTGCCAGCAGTGAATCGACAGGGGATGGAGAAGCTTTCTTT. Translated, it gives CASSESTGDGEAFF. Using reference TRBV2 and TRBJ1-1 for the parts outside the CDR3, the full variable domain is EPEVTQTPSHQVTQMGQEVILRCVPISNHLYFYWYRQILGQKVEFLVSFYNNEISEKSEIFDDQFSVERPDGSNFTLKIRSTKLEDSAMYFCASSESTGDGEAFFGQGTRLTVV.

The V gene is TRBV6-6, the J gene TRBJ1-1; 10 bases are shared with TRBD1. Germline trimming cut 6 bases from V and 4 bases from J; bases unmatched to any gene: 8. The CDR3 contains 15 residues. Germline CDR1 reads MNHNY; CDR2 reads SVGAGI (reference sequence). CDR3 in amino acids: CASRIFGQGGTEAFF. CDR3 sequence (DNA): TGTGCCAGCAGGATATTTGGACAGGGGGGCACTGAAGCTTTCTTT.

This chain connects TRBV6-5 to TRBJ2-7, with D unresolved. V was clipped by 0 bases and J by 6 bases, with 15 bases between them. The CDR3 is 15 residues long. The germline V gene encodes CDR1 MNHEY and CDR2 SVGAGI. The CDR3 region has the DNA TGTGCCAGCAGTTACTCGAGAGCCTACCCCGGCGAGCAGTACTTC. It specifies CASSYSRAYPGEQYF.

The CDR3 is CASSRDRVSTEAFF. CDR3 bases: TGTGCCAGCAGCCGGGACAGGGTTTCGACTGAAGCTTTCTTT. The chain employs TRBV6-1 and TRBJ1-1; 9 nucleotides agree with TRBD1. The V and J ends lost 6 bases and 5 bases, in that order; junction bases with no gene match: 7. CDR3 length: 14 amino acids. CDR1 and CDR2 (germline): MNHNS, SASEGT.

In this sample, this clone turned up a few times. V is TRBV7-9 and J is TRBJ2-3; 7 bases align to TRBD2. Losses at the gene ends were 5 bases for V and 2 bases for J; bases not matched to a gene: 13. The length of the CDR3 is 17 residues. Germline V lookup: CDR1 SEHNR, CDR2 FQNEAQ (reference sequence). CDR3 amino acids: CASSPREWGTITDTQYF. The CDR3 DNA reads TGTGCCAGCAGCCCCCGGGAATGGGGGACTATCACAGATACGCAGTATTTT. Combining the CDR3 with reference TRBV7-9 and TRBJ2-3 gives the whole variable domain DTGVSQNPRHKITKRGQNVTFRCDPISEHNRLYWYRQTLGQGPEFLTYFQNEAQLEKSRLLSDRFSAERPKGSFSTLEIQRTEQGDSAMYLCASSPREWGTITDTQYFGPGTRLTVL.

CDR3 coding DNA: TGTGCCAGCAGCGTAGGAGTAGATAATTCACCCCTCCACTTT. This codes for CASSVGVDNSPLHF. The chain employs TRBV9 and TRBJ1-6; D remains ambiguous. Trimming removed 0 bases from V and 5 bases from J, with 6 bases in between. Germline CDR1 and CDR2: SGDLS and YYNGEE. The CDR3 is made up of 14 amino acids.